One and the same sample provided the 30 T cell receptor beta chains below, sequenced in a study of CD8+ T cells in alopecia areata. Treatment specified: oral pan-JAK inhibitor, 5-10 mg twice daily. After isolation, RNA underwent reverse transcription to generate cDNA as the sequencing template. Sequenced by immunoSEQ multiplex PCR; TCRdb stores in-frame clones only, minus some. The sample includes some 210,000 clones, around 65% seen only once; the top ten take 0.95% to 1.5%. The specimen was CD4+ T cells sorted from blood, collected at week 44, from a patient treated with tofacitinib. The receptors were sampled from a human donor with alopecia areata.

About this clone: Other DNA sequences in this specimen translate into the identical CDR3. The chain employs TRBV30 and TRBJ2-7; TRBD2 matches 10 bases. Looked up from germline, CDR1 is GTSNPN and CDR2 is SVGIG (reference sequence). The CDR3 covers 13 residues. Germline trimming cut 4 bases from V and 1 base from J; bases unmatched to any gene: 1. CDR3 DNA: TGTGCCTGGACTAGCGGGGGTTCCTACGAGCAGTACTTC. This codes for CAWTSGGSYEQYF.

This chain connects TRBV5-6 to TRBJ2-3; D gene uncertain. The CDR3 consists of 15 residues. Trimming stripped 1 base from V and 2 bases from J, with 11 bases between. CDR1 is SGHDT and CDR2 is YYEEEE in the germline V gene. The CDR3 reads CASSLRVGITDTQYF. CDR3 sequence (DNA): TGTGCCAGCAGCTTGCGTGTGGGGATCACAGATACGCAGTATTTT.

The genes are TRBV30 and TRBJ2-7, with D possibly matching TRBD1 (5 bases). V lost 0 bases, J lost 3 bases, and 15 bases lay in between. From germline, CDR1 is GTSNPN and CDR2 SVGIG (reference sequence). This CDR3 spans 15 amino acids. The CDR3 reads CAWSVGPQGGYEQYF. The CDR3 DNA reads as TGTGCCTGGAGTGTAGGGCCTCAGGGCGGCTACGAGCAGTACTTC.

The CDR3 loop is CASSPGRTTNEKLFF. The CDR3 coding sequence is TGTGCCAGCTCACCCGGACGGACAACTAATGAAAAACTGTTTTTT. The chain recombines TRBV18 with TRBJ1-4; D remains unclear. The CDR3 extends over 15 amino acids. The germline CDR1 and CDR2 sequences are KGHSH and LQKENI. Trimming stripped 3 bases from V and 0 bases from J, with 8 bases between.

This clone was counted only a few times. This rearrangement joins TRBV7-2 to TRBJ1-4; D perhaps matches TRBD1 (5 bases). V was cut by 5 bases and J by 0 bases, with 13 bases left in between. Germline CDR1 reads SGHTA; CDR2 reads FQGNSA. This CDR3 has 16 amino acids. DNA of the CDR3: TGTGCCAGCAGCGTCCAGGGTGTCGCAACTAATGAAAAACTGTTTTTT. As protein: CASSVQGVATNEKLFF.

The chain employs TRBV15 and TRBJ2-3; D is undetermined. The length of the CDR3 is 12 residues. Trimming took off 2 bases at V and 6 bases at J, with 6 bases between the two ends. Germline V gene sequence: CDR1 LNHNV, CDR2 YYDKDF (reference sequence). The CDR3 DNA follows: TGTGCCACCAGCAGATCGGAGGATACGCAGTATTTT. Protein product: CATSRSEDTQYF.

The chain joins TRBV6-1 to TRBJ1-5, with D perhaps TRBD1 (5 bases). Germline CDR1 reads MNHNS; CDR2 reads SASEGT. V lost 3 bases and J lost 9, with 9 bases in between. CDR3 length equals 12 residues. The CDR3 DNA follows: TGTGCCAGCAGTGACAGGGAAGGGCCCCAGCATTTT. Encoded protein: CASSDREGPQHF.

This clone was detected only a few times. The J gene is TRBJ1-1, the V gene TRBV2; D gene unclear. The V end was cut by 4 bases, the J end by 0 bases, with 9 bases between. CDR3 length: 14 residues. The germline CDR1 and CDR2 sequences are SNHLY and FYNNEI. In nucleotides, the CDR3 is TGTGCCAGCAGTGTGGGCAACATGAACACTGAAGCTTTCTTT. This sequence encodes CASSVGNMNTEAFF. The entire variable domain, with the rest obtained from reference TRBV2 and TRBJ1-1, is as follows: EPEVTQTPSHQVTQMGQEVILRCVPISNHLYFYWYRQILGQKVEFLVSFYNNEISEKSEIFDDQFSVERPDGSNFTLKIRSTKLEDSAMYFCASSVGNMNTEAFFGQGTRLTVV.

The CDR3 spells CASGLEGQTFNEQFF. As DNA, the CDR3 is TGTGCCAGCGGGCTTGAGGGCCAAACCTTCAATGAGCAGTTCTTC. The chain couples TRBV9 to TRBJ2-1; a possible D gene is TRBD2 (5 bases). The V gene lost 7 bases and the J gene lost 6 bases, with 20 bases spanning the gap. There are 15 residues in the CDR3. Germline CDR1 reads SGDLS; CDR2 reads YYNGEE.

The chain has TRBV28 and TRBJ1-5; the D is unclear. Germline CDR1 MDHEN, CDR2 SYDVKM. Trimming removed 1 base at V and 10 bases at J, with 14 bases between. This CDR3 is 14 amino acids long. The CDR3 DNA follows: TGTGCCAGCAGTTTATCGGGTCGGCCGGACCCCCAGCATTTT. Its protein is CASSLSGRPDPQHF.

The rearrangement uses TRBV29-1 and TRBJ2-7; D may be TRBD1 or TRBD2 (6 bases each). The CDR3 contains 14 residues. The V end was cut by 4 bases, the J end by 0 bases, with 13 bases between. Germline loops: CDR1 SQVTM, CDR2 ANQGSEA. CDR3 in DNA: TGCAGCGTTGGAGACGGGGGCCGCTCCTACGAGCAGTACTTC. Amino acids: CSVGDGGRSYEQYF.

The chain has TRBV19 and TRBJ1-5; 7 bases agree with TRBD1. The CDR3 extends over 13 amino acids. CDR1 is LNHDA and CDR2 is SQIVND in the germline V gene (reference sequence). The V gene end was trimmed by 7 bases and the J gene end by 4 bases; junction bases not matched to a gene: 4. CDR3 amino acids: CASTKTGNQPQHF. The CDR3 DNA sequence: TGTGCCAGTACGAAGACAGGGAATCAGCCCCAGCATTTT.

The chain is built from TRBV29-1 and TRBJ1-5, with 7 bases fitting TRBD1. Germline CDR1 and CDR2: SQVTM and ANQGSEA. This CDR3 is 14 amino acids long. V trimming: 7 bases; J trimming: 5 bases; junction bases outside the gene matches: 11. The CDR3 spells CSAATGRGHQPQHF. Here the CDR3 DNA reads TGCAGCGCCGCGACAGGGAGAGGGCATCAGCCCCAGCATTTT.

This clone was recorded a few times. J is TRBJ2-5 and V is TRBV6-1, with D maybe TRBD2 (5 bases). Trimming cost V 10 bases and J 1 base, with 16 bases left between them. The length of the CDR3 is 14 residues. CDR1 is MNHNS, CDR2 SASEGT, per germline. Here the CDR3 reads CATGNRGSQETQYF. The CDR3 DNA is TGTGCCACCGGGAATCGGGGAAGCCAAGAGACCCAGTACTTC.

The V and J genes are TRBV18 and TRBJ2-3; 7 nucleotides align to TRBD2. Germline V gene data show CDR1 as KGHSH and CDR2 as LQKENI. Trimming at V came to 0 bases and at J to 0 bases, leaving 3 bases not matched to a gene. CDR3 length: 16 residues. The CDR3 DNA sequence: TGTGCCAGCTCACCACCGTACGGGGGGAGCACAGATACGCAGTATTTT. Its protein product is CASSPPYGGSTDTQYF.

The chain recombines TRBV2 with TRBJ2-3; TRBD2 aligns across 10 bases. CDR3 length: 15 amino acids. After removal of 8 bases from V and 2 bases from J, the junction contained 7 bases not matched to a gene. Germline V gene sequence: CDR1 SNHLY, CDR2 FYNNEI. DNA for the CDR3: TGTGCCAGCGGGCGGACTAGCGGTCTCACAGATACGCAGTATTTT. Encoded protein: CASGRTSGLTDTQYF.

This sequence joins TRBV9 and TRBJ1-1, with a tentative D call TRBD1 (5 bases). The CDR3 consists of 15 residues. The V end was cut by 6 bases, the J end by 7 bases, with 22 bases between. Germline CDR1 SGDLS, CDR2 YYNGEE. The CDR3 spells CASNPGGGMSIEAFF. The CDR3 bases are TGTGCCAGCAACCCAGGTGGGGGTATGTCTATTGAAGCTTTCTTT. Together with reference TRBV9 and TRBJ1-1, the CDR3 gives the full variable domain: DSGVTQTPKHLITATGQRVTLRCSPRSGDLSVYWYQQSLDQGLQFLIQYYNGEERAKGNILERFSAQQFPDLHSELNLSSLELGDSALYFCASNPGGGMSIEAFFGQGTRLTVV.

The chain combines TRBV4-3 with TRBJ2-1, with 13 bases identical to TRBD2. Germline V gives CDR1 LGHNA, CDR2 YSLEER. The J segment lost 9 bases and the V segment lost 0 bases, leaving 2 bases of the junction unmatched. The CDR3 length is 15 residues. This CDR3 is CASSQETSGGGEQFF. The CDR3 DNA reads TGCGCCAGCAGCCAAGAAACTAGCGGGGGGGGTGAGCAGTTCTTC.

The chain recombines TRBV6-4 with TRBJ2-2; the D gene is possibly TRBD2 (6 bases). This CDR3 contains 16 residues. Trimming took 4 bases from V and 2 from J, leaving 14 bases between them. Germline-derived CDR1 and CDR2 are MRHNA and SNTAGT. The chain's CDR3 is CASSGAPGLNTGELFF. CDR3 DNA sequence: TGTGCCAGCAGTGGAGCTCCGGGACTTAACACCGGGGAGCTGTTTTTT.

The chain combines TRBV6-1 with TRBJ2-2; no clear D gene. The CDR3 is 15 residues long. V was clipped by 3 bases and J by 1 base, with 9 bases between them. CDR1 is MNHNS and CDR2 is SASEGT in the germline V gene. CDR3 amino acids: CASSEMAMNTGELFF. The CDR3 DNA is TGTGCCAGCAGTGAGATGGCTATGAACACCGGGGAGCTGTTTTTT.

The chain couples TRBV10-3 to TRBJ1-1; maybe TRBD1 (5 bases). The CDR3 is 14 amino acids. Trimming removed 8 bases from V and 5 bases from J, with 18 bases in between. Germline V gives CDR1 ENHRY, CDR2 SYGVKD. The CDR3 region has the DNA TGTGCCATCGGGGGGACGGGGAGGAGTACTGAAGCTTTCTTT. This sequence encodes CAIGGTGRSTEAFF.

The chain combines TRBV5-6 with TRBJ2-7; D is ambiguous. This CDR3 contains 12 residues. Germline V gene data show CDR1 as SGHDT and CDR2 as YYEEEE. V was pared by 2 bases and J by 6 bases, with 9 bases between. This CDR3 is CASSLVLGEQYF. The CDR3 bases are TGTGCCAGCAGCTTAGTGCTTGGCGAGCAGTACTTC.

This chain uses TRBV27 with TRBJ2-6, with a weak D call TRBD1 (6 bases). CDR1 and CDR2 from the germline V gene are MNHEY and SMNVEV (reference sequence). Trimming took 5 bases from V and 2 from J, leaving 13 bases between them. The CDR3 sequence is 16 residues long. This CDR3 reads CASSRDIRAGANVLTF. CDR3 in DNA: TGTGCCAGCAGTCGGGACATAAGAGCTGGGGCCAACGTCCTGACTTTC.

Only a few counts were recorded for this clone. The chain employs TRBV27 and TRBJ2-3, with 10 positions matching TRBD2. The CDR3 is made up of 18 amino acids. The V segment lost 3 bases and the J segment 4 bases; nucleotides outside the gene matches: 13. The V gene's germline CDR1 is MNHEY and CDR2 SMNVEV (reference sequence). The CDR3 DNA follows: TGTGCCAGCAGTTTGTATTTCCTGAGCGGGGGGGCATCAGATACGCAGTATTTT. Translated: CASSLYFLSGGASDTQYF.

This sequence joins TRBV7-9 and TRBJ1-1; the D is unclear. Trimming cost V 3 bases and J 1 base, with 9 bases left between them. CDR3 length: 14 residues. From germline, CDR1 is SEHNR and CDR2 FQNEAQ (reference sequence). CDR3 loop: CASSFGSRNTEAFF. For the CDR3, the DNA is TGTGCCAGCAGCTTTGGTTCCAGGAACACTGAAGCTTTCTTT.

This sequence joins TRBV15 and TRBJ1-1, with TRBD1 as a possible D gene (6 bases). From germline, CDR1 is LNHNV and CDR2 YYDKDF (reference sequence). The ends were cut back, 3 bases at V and 4 bases at J, with 12 bases in the middle. This CDR3 is 14 amino acids long. DNA of the CDR3: TGTGCCACCAGCAGTACAGGGTTCGGCACTGAAGCTTTCTTT. Translation: CATSSTGFGTEAFF. The full variable domain, its missing parts supplied by reference TRBV15 and TRBJ1-1, is DAMVIQNPRYQVTQFGKPVTLSCSQTLNHNVMYWYQQKSSQAPKLLFHYYDKDFNNEADTPDNFQSRRPNTSFCFLDIRSPGLGDTAMYLCATSSTGFGTEAFFGQGTRLTVV.

The rearrangement links TRBV29-1 to TRBJ2-1; 8 bases are a match to TRBD2. The length of the CDR3 is 14 residues. With 7 bases clipped from V and 7 bases from J, the junction kept 12 bases outside the gene matches. Germline V gene lookup returns CDR1 SQVTM and CDR2 ANQGSEA. The CDR3 coding sequence is TGCAGCGCCTATCCGCCGGGACTAGTGAATGAGCAGTTCTTC. Protein: CSAYPPGLVNEQFF.

The V call is TRBV30, the J call TRBJ1-6; D is perhaps TRBD1 (5 bases). V was trimmed by 4 bases and J by 7 bases, leaving 17 bases between them. Germline lookup yields CDR1 GTSNPN and CDR2 SVGIG (reference sequence). The CDR3 runs 15 residues. CDR3 nucleotides: TGTGCCTGGATCCCGGGACTGGGCAAAAATTCACCCCTCCACTTT. Translating gives CAWIPGLGKNSPLHF.

The chain couples TRBV30 to TRBJ1-6; no reliable D call. CDR3 length: 12 amino acids. Per the germline V gene, CDR1 is GTSNPN and CDR2 is SVGIG (reference sequence). Trimming shortened V by 3 bases and J by 5 bases, and 5 bases separated the two germline ends. CDR3 amino acids: CAWRNNNSPLHF. Here the CDR3 DNA reads TGTGCCTGGAGGAACAATAATTCACCCCTCCACTTT.

V and J are TRBV29-1 and TRBJ2-2; 9 bases are shared with TRBD1. Unmatched junction bases numbered 9, after V lost 6 bases and J lost 1 base. CDR1 and CDR2 from the germline V gene are SQVTM and ANQGSEA. The CDR3 length is 16 residues. As DNA, the CDR3 is TGCAGCGTCTCCGGGACAGGGATGCAGAACACCGGGGAGCTGTTTTTT. Translation gives CSVSGTGMQNTGELFF.